This TCR beta chain was identified during a study of T cells after yellow fever vaccination. The study, taken as a whole, reports: Few clonotypes appeared in both CD4 and CD8 compartments.

The ends were cut back, 4 bases at V and 6 bases at J, with 10 bases in the middle. CDR1 and CDR2 (germline): LGHNA, YNFKEQ. The CDR3 extends over 13 amino acids. This clonotype has at least ten counts. Its antigen remains unidentified. TCRdb ran MiXCR on the 5' RACE reads and lists one entry per CDR3 protein. The repertoire holds around 27,000 distinct CDR3 sequences, with 4% to 4.5% as singletons. This sample comprised CD8+ T cells sorted from PBMCs, obtained 5 days after the yellow fever booster vaccination. This receptor was obtained from a man aged 30 to 39 who received the YFV17D yellow fever vaccine. The chain couples TRBV4-2 to TRBJ2-1, with no clear D. The CDR3 here is CASSPLATNEQFF. CDR3 coding DNA: TGTGCCAGCAGCCCCTTGGCTACCAATGAGCAGTTCTTC.